This T cell receptor beta chain appears in the sequencing data of a study of technical replicates of blood from a few donors. Concerning this clone itself: One end of the junction fails to match germline, which may point to a read error.

CDR3 length: 18 residues. Looked up from germline, CDR1 is SSHAT and CDR2 is FNYEAQ (reference sequence). Profiled with immunoSEQ multiplex PCR; TCRdb holds only in-frame clones, not every one. Found here are about 79,000 clones, roughly 92% of them singletons; the top ten hold about 0.24%. The receptor was derived from a human donor in good health. The chain links TRBV7-7 to TRBJ2-1; 8 bases line up with TRBD2. The sample taken for sequencing was T cells isolated from PBMCs. CDR3 coding DNA: TGTGCTAGCAGCTTAGCGGGGCCCCTGGGCCCCGATAAGAATGAGCAGTTCTTC. Encoded protein: CASSLAGPLGPDKNEQFF.